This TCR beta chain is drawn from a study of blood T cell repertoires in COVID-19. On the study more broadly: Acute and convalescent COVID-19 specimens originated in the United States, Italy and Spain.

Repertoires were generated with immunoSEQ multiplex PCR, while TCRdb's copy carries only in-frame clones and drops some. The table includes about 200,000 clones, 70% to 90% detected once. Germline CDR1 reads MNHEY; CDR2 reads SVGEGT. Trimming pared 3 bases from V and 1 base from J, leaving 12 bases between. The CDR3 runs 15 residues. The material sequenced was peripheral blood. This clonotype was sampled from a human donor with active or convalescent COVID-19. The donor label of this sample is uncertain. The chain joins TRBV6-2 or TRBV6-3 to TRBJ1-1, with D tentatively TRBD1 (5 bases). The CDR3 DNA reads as TGTGCCAGCAGTTATTGGGGTCAGGGGAACACTGAAGCTTTCTTT. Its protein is CASSYWGQGNTEAFF.